Presented here are 19 T cell receptor beta chains from one specimen sequenced in a study of technical replicates of blood from a handful of donors. Here immunoSEQ multiplex PCR was the method, and the copy in TCRdb shows in-frame clones only, minus some. The data show about 66,000 clones, with roughly 90% seen just once and 4.5% to 5% held by the top ten. Sequenced input: PBMCs. The receptor set was obtained from a human donor in good health. Some clones in this sample may be carry-over from other donors' samples.

Only a few counts were recorded for this clone. The rearrangement links TRBV10-3 to TRBJ2-1, with D uncertain. There are 11 residues in the CDR3. V dropped 3 bases and J dropped 9 bases, with 6 bases sitting between them. Per germline, CDR1 ENHRY and CDR2 SYGVKD. CDR3 sequence (DNA): TGTGCCATCAGTGAAGTCGGTGAGCAGTTCTTC. Translating gives CAISEVGEQFF.

The chain uses TRBV23-1 and TRBJ2-7, with D maybe TRBD1 (6 bases). TRBV23-1 is designated an ORF whose function remains uncertain. The CDR3 has 15 amino acids. The V gene lost 0 bases and the J gene lost 2 bases, with 11 bases spanning the gap. In DNA form, the CDR3 reads TGCGCCAGCAGTCAATCTCACAGGGCCACCTACGAGCAGTACTTC. It codes for CASSQSHRATYEQYF.

Here the CDR3 DNA reads TGTGCCAGCAGCTTTACCAGAAATAGCAATCAGCCCCAGCATTTT. Its translation is CASSFTRNSNQPQHF. J is TRBJ1-5 and V is TRBV7-2; D gene uncertain. V was clipped by 3 bases and J by 0 bases, with 9 bases between them. The germline CDR1 and CDR2 sequences are SGHTA and FQGNSA. This CDR3 contains 15 residues.

The V gene is TRBV11-2, the J gene TRBJ1-1, with TRBD1 matching 9 bases. Trimming cost V 5 bases and J 10 bases; bases outside gene matches: 14. The CDR3 length is 15 residues. Germline CDR1 is SGHAT and CDR2 is FQNNGV. The chain's CDR3 is CASSHQRQGEKRAFF. DNA for the CDR3: TGTGCCAGCAGCCACCAACGACAGGGGGAGAAGAGAGCTTTCTTT.

The chain uses TRBV27 and TRBJ2-2; TRBD2 is a possible D gene (5 bases). The CDR3 consists of 15 residues. The germline V gene has CDR1 MNHEY and CDR2 SMNVEV (reference sequence). V was cut by 0 bases and J by 6 bases, with 11 bases left in between. CDR3 nucleotide sequence: TGTGCCAGCAGTTTATCTGCCCCGAGGGCCGGGGAGCTGTTTTTT. Translated, it gives CASSLSAPRAGELFF.

The rearrangement joins TRBV5-6 to TRBJ1-4; possibly TRBD1 for D (6 bases). CDR1 and CDR2 (germline): SGHDT, YYEEEE. The ends were cut back, 2 bases at V and 7 bases at J, with 9 bases in the middle. This CDR3 has 13 amino acids. CDR3 DNA: TGTGCCAGCAGCTTTGGGACATCTGAAAAACTGTTTTTT. Protein sequence: CASSFGTSEKLFF.

The V and J genes are TRBV7-2 and TRBJ1-1; possibly TRBD1 for D (6 bases). This CDR3 has 13 amino acids. Trimming shortened V by 5 bases and J by 5 bases, and 12 bases separated the two germline ends. The germline V gene has CDR1 SGHTA and CDR2 FQGNSA. DNA for the CDR3: TGTGCCAGCAGCCGGGACACGGGGACTGAAGCTTTCTTT. The encoded protein is CASSRDTGTEAFF.

The rearrangement uses TRBV29-1 and TRBJ2-7, with 11 nucleotides matching TRBD1. The CDR3 is made up of 13 amino acids. V lost 4 bases and J lost 5; bases outside the gene matches: 4. Per the germline V gene, CDR1 is SQVTM and CDR2 is ANQGSEA. CDR3 sequence: CSVGWTGGNEQYF. For the CDR3, the DNA is TGCAGCGTTGGTTGGACAGGGGGCAACGAGCAGTACTTC.

The rearrangement links TRBV18 to TRBJ1-6; maybe TRBD1 (5 bases). The germline gives CDR1 KGHSH, CDR2 LQKENI. The CDR3 length is 15 residues. Trimming stripped 2 bases from V and 5 bases from J, with 10 bases between. The CDR3 DNA reads as TGTGCCAGCTCACCATCGGCGGGGGATAATTCACCCCTCCACTTT. It codes for CASSPSAGDNSPLHF.

The chain is built from TRBV21-1 and TRBJ1-6; TRBD1 is the table's D call and was not checked against the DNA. TRBV21-1 is shown as a pseudogene. This CDR3 contains 19 residues. The CDR3 here is CASRGKGTGSRGGNSPLHF. For the CDR3, the DNA is TGTGCCAGCAGGGGAAAGGGGACAGGGAGCCGAGGAGGTAATTCACCCCTCCACTTT.

The chain has TRBV7-2 and TRBJ1-2; TRBD1 matches 8 bases. This CDR3 is built from 13 residues. With V trimmed by 5 bases and J by 5 bases, 4 bases remained unmatched. The germline gives CDR1 SGHTA, CDR2 FQGNSA. The CDR3 loop is CASSLGQEYGYTF. For the CDR3, the DNA is TGTGCCAGCAGCCTGGGACAGGAATATGGCTACACCTTC. The whole variable domain, remainder taken from reference TRBV7-2 and TRBJ1-2, is GAGVSQSPSNKVTEKGKDVELRCDPISGHTALYWYRQSLGQGLEFLIYFQGNSAPDKSGLPSDRFSAERTGGSVSTLTIQRTQQEDSAVYLCASSLGQEYGYTFGSGTRLTVV.

This clone was counted a single time. This chain connects TRBV7-7 to TRBJ2-5, with 9 positions matching TRBD2. V lost 8 bases, J lost 7 bases, and 8 bases stayed unmatched. Germline CDR1 reads SSHAT; CDR2 reads FNYEAQ (reference sequence). CDR3 length: 13 residues. The CDR3 DNA is TGTGCCAGCGGTATAGCGGGAGAGGGGACCCAGTACTTC. Translation gives CASGIAGEGTQYF.

CDR3 sequence: CASSYSGNYGYTF. CDR3 in DNA: TGTGCCAGCAGTTACTCCGGTAACTATGGCTACACCTTC. The chain is built from TRBV6-5 and TRBJ1-2; no clear D gene. In germline, CDR1 is MNHEY, CDR2 SVGAGI. The CDR3 totals 13 residues. V lost 0 bases and J 1 base, leaving 3 bases between the germline ends.

This clone was seen only a few times. V gene TRBV20-1 combines with J gene TRBJ1-1, with D unclear. CDR1 and CDR2 (germline): DFQATT, SNEGSKA (reference sequence). V was clipped by 6 bases and J by 6 bases, with 11 bases between them. The CDR3 has 11 amino acids. Here the CDR3 reads CSALLSPEAFF. As DNA, the CDR3 is TGCAGTGCCCTGCTAAGCCCTGAAGCTTTCTTT.

This clone was picked up one time. The chain links TRBV2 to TRBJ2-3; TRBD2 might be the D (6 bases). Germline lookup yields CDR1 SNHLY and CDR2 FYNNEI. The V end lost 6 bases, the J end lost 2 bases, and 15 bases lay between the germline ends. This CDR3 contains 15 residues. For the CDR3, the DNA is TGTGCCAGCAGAAAGCCGGGACTGTTCACAGATACGCAGTATTTT. Encoded protein: CASRKPGLFTDTQYF.

The gene calls are TRBV18 and TRBJ2-1, with D perhaps TRBD2 (5 bases). CDR1 KGHSH and CDR2 LQKENI come from the germline V gene. The germline V and J ends were trimmed by 3 bases and 3 bases, with 12 bases remaining between them. There are 15 residues in the CDR3. CDR3 sequence (DNA): TGTGCCAGCTCACCGAGGGCCGGGGACTACAATGAGCAGTTCTTC. Translating it yields CASSPRAGDYNEQFF.

Written as DNA, the CDR3 is TGCGCCAGCAGCTTGGGCTCCGGGGGGATGACAGATACGCAGTATTTT. It yields the protein CASSLGSGGMTDTQYF. This sequence joins TRBV5-1 and TRBJ2-3, with TRBD2 matching over 7 bases. Germline CDR1 and CDR2: SGHRS and YFSETQ. The CDR3 length is 16 residues. J was trimmed by 3 bases and V by 0 bases; bases with no gene match: 7. Looking up the rest from reference TRBV5-1 and TRBJ2-3 gives the full variable domain: KAGVTQTPRYLIKTRGQQVTLSCSPISGHRSVSWYQQTPGQGLQFLFEYFSETQRNKGNFPGRFSGRQFSNSRSEMNVSTLELGDSALYLCASSLGSGGMTDTQYFGPGTRLTVL.

This clone was picked up one time. The CDR3 region is CSVPGQGVGQYF. The DNA for the CDR3 is TGCAGCGTTCCGGGACAGGGGGTTGGGCAGTACTTC. The genes are TRBV29-1 and TRBJ2-7; TRBD1 aligns across 11 bases. V was pared by 5 bases and J by 9 bases, with 6 bases of the junction left unmatched. The germline gives CDR1 SQVTM, CDR2 ANQGSEA. The CDR3 length is 12 residues.

The V and J genes are TRBV19 and TRBJ1-5; D possibly corresponds to TRBD1 (6 bases). Germline CDR1 reads LNHDA; CDR2 reads SQIVND (reference sequence). This CDR3 comprises 15 residues. Trimming pared 3 bases from V and 2 bases from J, leaving 11 bases between. This CDR3 reads CASSMRGQGNQPQHF. In DNA form, the CDR3 reads TGTGCCAGTAGTATGAGGGGACAAGGCAATCAGCCCCAGCATTTT. The full variable domain, with the rest looked up from reference TRBV19 and TRBJ1-5, is DGGITQSPKYLFRKEGQNVTLSCEQNLNHDAMYWYRQDPGQGLRLIYYSQIVNDFQKGDIAEGYSVSREKKESFPLTVTSAQKNPTAFYLCASSMRGQGNQPQHFGDGTRLSIL.